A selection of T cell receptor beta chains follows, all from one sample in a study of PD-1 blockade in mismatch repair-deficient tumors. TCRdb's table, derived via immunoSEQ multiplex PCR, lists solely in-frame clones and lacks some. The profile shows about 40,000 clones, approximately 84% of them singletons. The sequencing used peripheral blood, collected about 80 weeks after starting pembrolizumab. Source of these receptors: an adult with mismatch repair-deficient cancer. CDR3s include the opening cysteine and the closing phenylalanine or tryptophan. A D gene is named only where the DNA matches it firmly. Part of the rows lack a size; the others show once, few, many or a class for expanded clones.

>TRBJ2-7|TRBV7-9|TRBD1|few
CASSSGQGPIEQYF
TGTGCCAGCAGTTCAGGACAGGGGCCGATCGAGCAGTACTTC
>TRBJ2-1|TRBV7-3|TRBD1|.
CASSLTRTGAYNEQFF
TGTGCCAGCAGCTTAACCCGGACAGGGGCCTACAATGAGCAGTTCTTC
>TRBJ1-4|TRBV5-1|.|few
CASSPLGRGQEKLFF
TGCGCCAGCAGCCCTCTAGGAAGGGGTCAAGAAAAACTGTTTTTT
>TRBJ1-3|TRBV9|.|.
CASSVEGRSGNTIYF
TGTGCCAGCAGCGTAGAGGGCAGATCCGGAAACACCATATATTTT
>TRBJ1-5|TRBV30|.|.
CAWSVSPLNRRQPQHF
TGTGCCTGGAGTGTAAGTCCGCTAAACCGTCGTCAGCCCCAGCATTTT
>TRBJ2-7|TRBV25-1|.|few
CASSDRDEQYF
TGTGCCAGCAGTGACAGGGACGAGCAGTACTTC
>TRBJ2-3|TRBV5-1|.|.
CASSLAAAIRTDTQYF
TGCGCCAGCAGCTTGGCCGCTGCTATAAGAACAGATACGCAGTATTTT
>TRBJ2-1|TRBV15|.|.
CATSRAGGSSYNEQFF
TGTGCCACCAGCAGAGCAGGGGGGAGCTCCTACAATGAGCAGTTCTTC
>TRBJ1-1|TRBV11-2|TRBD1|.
CASSLVGQGQNTEAFF
TGTGCCAGCAGCTTAGTGGGACAGGGACAGAACACTGAAGCTTTCTTT
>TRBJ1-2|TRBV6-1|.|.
CASSEQDYGYTF
TGTGCCAGCAGTGAACAGGACTATGGCTACACCTTC
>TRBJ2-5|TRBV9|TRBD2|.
CASSPQATSGRSETQYF
TGTGCCAGCAGCCCCCAAGCGACTAGCGGGAGATCAGAGACCCAGTACTTC
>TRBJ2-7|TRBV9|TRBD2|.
CASSVAEGRELSNEQYF
TGTGCCAGCAGCGTAGCGGAGGGGCGGGAGCTATCGAACGAGCAGTACTTC
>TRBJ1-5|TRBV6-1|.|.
CASSESGAQHF
TGTGCCAGCAGTGAATCAGGGGCCCAGCATTTT
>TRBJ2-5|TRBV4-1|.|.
CASKSGFGETQYF
TGCGCCAGTAAATCAGGGTTTGGAGAGACCCAGTACTTC
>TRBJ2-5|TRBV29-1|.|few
CSVDPDSWETQYF
TGCAGCGTTGATCCCGACTCTTGGGAGACCCAGTACTTC
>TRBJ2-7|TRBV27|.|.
CASSLERRDGLYEQYF
TGTGCCAGCAGTTTAGAGAGACGGGACGGATTATACGAGCAGTACTTC
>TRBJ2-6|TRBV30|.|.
CAWSGLTGANVLTF
TGTGCCTGGAGTGGACTAACTGGGGCCAACGTCCTGACTTTC
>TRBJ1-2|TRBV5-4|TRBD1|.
CASSWLGRDRGHRTYGYTF
TGTGCCAGCAGCTGGTTGGGCCGGGACAGGGGGCACCGGACCTATGGCTACACCTTC
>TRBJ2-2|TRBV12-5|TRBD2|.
CASGFRLAGNTGELFF
TGTGCTAGTGGTTTTAGGCTAGCGGGAAATACCGGGGAGCTGTTTTTT
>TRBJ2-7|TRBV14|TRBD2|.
CASSWGGDEQYF
TGTGCCAGCAGCTGGGGGGGGGACGAGCAGTACTTC
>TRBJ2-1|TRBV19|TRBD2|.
CASTNWGGRENNEQFF
TGTGCCAGTACGAACTGGGGCGGGCGGGAGAACAATGAGCAGTTCTTC
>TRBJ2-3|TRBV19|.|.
CASSAQGGTDTQYF
TGTGCCAGTAGTGCCCAAGGGGGCACAGATACGCAGTATTTT
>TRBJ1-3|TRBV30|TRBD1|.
CAWSDGQGAYNTIYF
TGTGCCTGGAGCGACGGACAGGGGGCTTATAACACCATATATTTT
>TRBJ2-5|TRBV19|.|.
CASSIPEALQETQYF
TGTGCCAGTAGTATACCCGAGGCTCTACAAGAGACCCAGTACTTC
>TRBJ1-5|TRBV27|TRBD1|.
CASSLIQGSGQPQHF
TGTGCCAGCAGTTTAATACAGGGGTCGGGTCAGCCCCAGCATTTT
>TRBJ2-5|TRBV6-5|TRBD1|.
CASSYTWTGLQETQYF
TGTGCCAGCAGTTACACCTGGACAGGTCTACAAGAGACCCAGTACTTC
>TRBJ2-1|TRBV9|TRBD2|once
CASSLGGLAVYNEQFF
TGTGCCAGCAGCCTCGGAGGACTAGCGGTTTACAATGAGCAGTTCTTC
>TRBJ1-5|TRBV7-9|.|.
CASSLTGRGRNQPQHF
TGTGCCAGCAGCTTAACGGGTCGAGGGCGCAATCAGCCCCAGCATTTT
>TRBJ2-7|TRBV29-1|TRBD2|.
CSVVPATSATYEQYF
TGCAGCGTTGTACCCGCGACTAGCGCAACCTACGAGCAGTACTTC
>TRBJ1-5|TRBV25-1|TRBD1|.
CASSGGQANEPQHF
TGTGCCAGCAGTGGGGGACAGGCCAATGAGCCCCAGCATTTT
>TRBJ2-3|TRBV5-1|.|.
CASSFASGTTDTQYF
TGCGCCAGCAGCTTCGCCAGCGGTACCACAGATACGCAGTATTTT
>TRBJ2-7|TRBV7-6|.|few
CASSFDMASDEQYF
TGTGCCAGCAGCTTCGACATGGCTAGCGACGAGCAGTACTTC
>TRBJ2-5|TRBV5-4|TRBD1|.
CAIPGGLETQYF
TGTGCCATACCAGGGGGCTTAGAGACCCAGTACTTC
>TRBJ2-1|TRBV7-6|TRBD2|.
CASSLEPASGSFYGSYNEQFF
TGTGCCAGCAGCTTAGAACCGGCTAGCGGGAGCTTTTACGGGTCCTACAATGAGCAGTTCTTC
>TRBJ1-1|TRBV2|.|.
CASSGGGNTEAFF
TGTGCCAGCAGCGGGGGGGGAAACACTGAAGCTTTCTTT
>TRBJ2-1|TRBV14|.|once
CASSQVGGTDSYNEQFF
TGTGCCAGCAGCCAAGTAGGGGGGACTGACTCCTACAATGAGCAGTTCTTC
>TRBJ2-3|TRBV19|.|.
CASSGSSTDTQYF
TGTGCCAGTAGTGGTAGTAGCACAGATACGCAGTATTTT
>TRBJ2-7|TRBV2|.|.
CASSDEGVKGAYEQYF
TGTGCCAGCAGTGACGAGGGGGTGAAGGGGGCCTACGAGCAGTACTTC
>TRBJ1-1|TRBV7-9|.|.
CASSTAFREAEAFF
TGTGCCAGCAGCACCGCTTTCCGGGAGGCTGAAGCTTTCTTT
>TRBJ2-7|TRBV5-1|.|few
CASSLRGGEQYF
TGCGCCAGCAGCTTGCGGGGTGGCGAGCAGTACTTC
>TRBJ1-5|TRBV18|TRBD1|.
CASSPPTGGQPQHF
TGTGCCAGCTCACCCCCGACAGGGGGACAGCCCCAGCATTTT
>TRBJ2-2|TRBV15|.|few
CATSRRFRTTDEKNTGELFF
TGTGCCACCAGCAGAAGATTTAGGACTACCGACGAGAAGAACACCGGGGAGCTGTTTTTT
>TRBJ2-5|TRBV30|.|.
CAWIGLSGAQYF
TGTGCCTGGATCGGACTCTCTGGGGCCCAGTACTTC
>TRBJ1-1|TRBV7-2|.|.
CASRHIQDSTLKYAFF
TGTGCCAGCAGACATATACAAGACAGCACGCTAAAGTATGCTTTCTTT
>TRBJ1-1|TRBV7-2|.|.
CASSLVGQAPLTEAFF
TGTGCCAGCAGCTTAGTAGGTCAGGCGCCCCTCACTGAAGCTTTCTTT
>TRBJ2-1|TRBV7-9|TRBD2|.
CASSSPRGGGSGVEQFF
TGTGCCAGCAGCTCTCCCCGTGGGGGGGGGAGTGGGGTTGAGCAGTTCTTC
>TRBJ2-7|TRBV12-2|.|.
CASRSQDHLALYEQYF
TGTGCAAGTCGCTCCCAGGATCACCTAGCGCTCTACGAGCAGTACTTC
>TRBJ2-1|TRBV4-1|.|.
CASSQREDGNWNEQFF
TGCGCCAGCAGCCAGAGGGAGGACGGGAATTGGAATGAGCAGTTCTTC
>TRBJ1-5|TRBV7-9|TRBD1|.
CASSPGQGGNQPQHF
TGTGCCAGCAGCCCGGGACAGGGGGGCAATCAGCCCCAGCATTTT
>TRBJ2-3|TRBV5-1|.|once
CASSVSDWGSTDTQYF
TGCGCCAGCAGCGTTTCGGACTGGGGGAGCACAGATACGCAGTATTTT
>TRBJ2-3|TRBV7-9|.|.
CASSLGSTDTQYF
TGTGCCAGCAGCTTAGGTAGCACAGATACGCAGTATTTT
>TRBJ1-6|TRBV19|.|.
CASSISSSYNSPLHF
TGTGCCAGTAGTATTTCGAGCTCCTATAATTCACCCCTCCACTTT
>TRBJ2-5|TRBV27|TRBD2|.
CASSPGSASGGFRTQYF
TGTGCCAGCAGCCCAGGCTCGGCTAGCGGGGGGTTCCGGACCCAGTACTTC